Below are 23 T cell receptor beta chains sequenced from a single sample in a study of T cells in Graves' hyperthyroidism and ophthalmopathy (dated by TCRdb to about 2019). The library was made by multiplex PCR. The listed sequencing device is Illumina HiSeq 2000. TCR beta CDR3 regions were amplified from RNA transcripts. The first round of RT-PCR for the TCR CDR3 was performed with the HTBI primer set and the Qiagen OneStep RT-PCR kit. TCRdb reworked the public reads: Q25 trimming with fastp, MiXCR clone assembly, productive beta chains retained. When rows share a CDR3 protein, they turn into one entry using the most common DNA and genes. Here the sample has some 440,000 distinct CDR3 sequences; approximately 15% occur a single time. The ten most abundant clones make up 13% to 15% of the sample. Sequencing input: blood. These receptors were collected from a woman in her late teens or twenties with Graves' hyperthyroidism.

This clonotype was detected ten times or more. The chain uses TRBV20-1 and TRBJ2-4; D ambiguous. The CDR3 has 14 residues. Trimming left V 6 bases short and J 3 bases short, with 15 bases between. Germline V CDR1 and CDR2: DFQATT, SNEGSKA (reference sequence). The CDR3 protein is CSARGGAGKNIQYF. As DNA, the CDR3 is TGCAGTGCCCGAGGCGGCGCTGGCAAAAACATTCAGTACTTC.

This clonotype was observed once. A read error may explain this, as a much larger clone is one base away. The CDR3 nucleotides are TGTGCCAGCAGCTTAAACGGACAGGGGGCTCGGGAGCAGTACTTC. Protein: CASSLNGQGAREQYF. The V call is TRBV7-3, the J call TRBJ2-7; 11 positions agree with TRBD1. V shed 1 base and J 7 bases; nucleotides not matched to a gene: 6. The V gene's germline CDR1 is SGHTA and CDR2 FQGTGA. The CDR3 has 15 amino acids.

This chain uses TRBV7-3 with TRBJ2-3; tentative D call: TRBD2 (7 bases). CDR1 and CDR2 from the germline V gene are SGHTA and FQGTGA. The CDR3 is made up of 18 amino acids. The V gene lost 1 base and the J gene lost 0 bases, with 17 bases spanning the gap. The CDR3 loop reads CASSLKKGGLTSTDTQYF. CDR3 nucleotides: TGTGCCAGCAGCTTAAAAAAGGGGGGGTTGACTAGCACAGATACGCAGTATTTT.

This clonotype was picked up many times. The rearrangement uses TRBV2 and TRBJ1-1; the D gene is possibly TRBD1 (5 bases). Germline V gene sequence: CDR1 SNHLY, CDR2 FYNNEI. Between the trimmed V and J ends, which lost 7 bases and 4 bases, there was a span of 13 bases. The CDR3 totals 13 residues. CDR3 amino acids: CASTGVVGTEAFF. The CDR3 nucleotides are TGTGCCAGCACGGGGGTTGTTGGCACTGAAGCTTTCTTT.

This clonotype has more than one count but fewer than ten. A much larger clone lies a single base off, so this may be a read error. This CDR3 reads CASSRGTLTYEQFF. The CDR3 DNA reads TGTGCCAGCAGCCGCGGGACCTTGACCTACGAGCAGTTCTTC. V is TRBV6-2 or TRBV6-3 and J is TRBJ2-7; D possibly corresponds to TRBD2 (6 bases). The end of the DNA is better explained by TRBJ2-1, so the J call may be wrong. CDR1 MNHEY and CDR2 SVGEGT come from the germline V gene. This CDR3 is built from 14 residues.

The CDR3, as DNA: TGTGCCAGCAGCTTAAGTCCTAGCAACACCGGGGAGCTGTTTTTT. It translates to CASSLSPSNTGELFF. V is TRBV7-6 and J is TRBJ2-2; D is perhaps TRBD2 (5 bases). The CDR3 consists of 15 residues. CDR1 is SGHVS and CDR2 is FNYEAQ in the germline V gene. V gave up 2 bases and J gave up 2 bases, with 9 bases separating them.

This clonotype was counted between two and nine times. The chain recombines TRBV11-2 with TRBJ1-3; no clear D. The CDR3 is made up of 16 amino acids. Trimming pared 5 bases from V and 0 bases from J, leaving 14 bases between. Per the germline V gene, CDR1 is SGHAT and CDR2 is FQNNGV. CDR3 loop: CASSRIRQNSGNTIYF. CDR3 DNA: TGTGCCAGCAGCCGAATAAGACAAAACTCTGGAAACACCATATATTTT.

This clonotype was counted ten times or more. The chain combines TRBV27 with TRBJ2-7, with a possible D match to TRBD1 (5 bases). Between the trimmed V and J ends, which lost 8 bases and 7 bases, there was a span of 24 bases. This CDR3 comprises 15 residues. Germline CDR1 and CDR2: MNHEY and SMNVEV (reference sequence). DNA of the CDR3: TGTGCCAGCGGCTCATCGCAGGGTCCTCCTACAGAGCAGTACTTC. Protein: CASGSSQGPPTEQYF.

The sample holds many counts of this clonotype. V and J are TRBV3-1 and TRBJ1-2, with a weak D call TRBD1 (6 bases). The germline gives CDR1 LGHDT, CDR2 YNNKEL (reference sequence). Trimming shortened V by 5 bases and J by 2 bases, and 9 bases separated the two germline ends. The CDR3 contains 13 residues. The DNA of the CDR3 is TGTGCCAGCAGCTTAACAGGGAACTATGGCTACACCTTC. It yields the protein CASSLTGNYGYTF.

This clonotype was seen repeatedly, ten times or more. The chain couples TRBV12-3 or TRBV12-4 to TRBJ2-7, with 7 bases aligning to TRBD2. This CDR3 region has 16 residues. V was clipped by 5 bases and J by 3 bases; unmatched bases: 13. The CDR3 DNA reads as TGTGCCAGCAGTACCCGGGGGGAATCGGATGGCTACGAGCAGTACTTC. Its translation: CASSTRGESDGYEQYF.

Points on this clonotype: One base away lies a much larger clone, so this may be a sequencing read error. The rearrangement joins TRBV3-1 to TRBJ2-1, with TRBD1 matching 10 bases. Germline V CDR1 and CDR2: LGHDT, YNNKEL (reference sequence). J lost 8 bases, V lost 5 bases, and 9 bases had no gene match. The CDR3 consists of 15 residues. Here the CDR3 DNA reads TGTGCCAGCAGCACCCGGGACAGGGGTACCGATGAGCAGTTCTTC. This encodes CASSTRDRGTDEQFF.

This clonotype was seen a few times. The V gene is TRBV7-9, the J gene TRBJ1-6, with D possibly matching TRBD1 (6 bases). The CDR3 loop spans 16 amino acids. CDR1 SEHNR and CDR2 FQNEAQ come from the germline V gene (reference sequence). V lost 4 bases to trimming and J lost 0 bases, with 10 bases between them. In DNA form, the CDR3 reads TGTGCCAGCAGCTCAACAGGGATCTCCTATAATTCACCCCTCCACTTT. Translated, it gives CASSSTGISYNSPLHF. The full variable domain, in which reference TRBV7-9 and TRBJ1-6 provide the parts outside the CDR3, is DTGVSQNPRHKITKRGQNVTFRCDPISEHNRLYWYRQTLGQGPEFLTYFQNEAQLEKSRLLSDRFSAERPKGSFSTLEIQRTEQGDSAMYLCASSSTGISYNSPLHFGNGTRLTVT.

The chain carries TRBV28 and TRBJ1-4; D perhaps matches TRBD1 (5 bases). The CDR3 runs to 12 residues. CDR1 and CDR2 (germline): MDHEN, SYDVKM. The DNA of the CDR3 is TGTGCAACAGCAGGGTTCGAGGAGGAACTGTTTTTT. It translates to CATAGFEEELFF.

This clonotype was observed many times. The chain has TRBV5-1 and TRBJ2-7; no clear D. CDR3 size: 13 residues. Germline V gene lookup returns CDR1 SGHRS and CDR2 YFSETQ. The V gene lost 4 bases and the J gene lost 0 bases, with 8 bases spanning the gap. The CDR3 spells CASSPIGSYEQYF. The CDR3 bases are TGCGCCAGCAGCCCGATAGGCTCCTACGAGCAGTACTTC.

This clonotype was observed a few times. The chain combines TRBV20-1 with TRBJ2-6; TRBD1 matches at 9 bases. The CDR3 is 14 residues long. Germline V gene data show CDR1 as DFQATT and CDR2 as SNEGSKA (reference sequence). Germline trimming cut 5 bases from V and 4 bases from J; bases unmatched to any gene: 3. As DNA, the CDR3 is TGCAGTGCTTGGGACAGGGTCGGGGCCAACGTCCTGACTTTC. Translating it yields CSAWDRVGANVLTF.

There are many counts of this clonotype. V and J are TRBV7-2 and TRBJ2-1; the D gene is possibly TRBD1 (7 bases). Germline CDR1 reads SGHTA; CDR2 reads FQGNSA. This CDR3 has 15 amino acids. The ends were cut back, 7 bases at V and 4 bases at J, with 17 bases in the middle. CDR3 amino acids: CASKTRDSYYNEQFF. CDR3 coding DNA: TGTGCCAGCAAGACGCGGGACAGCTATTACAATGAGCAGTTCTTC.

This clonotype has a count of ten or more. This chain joins TRBV7-8 and TRBJ1-4, with a possible D match to TRBD1 (5 bases). The ends were cut back, 4 bases at V and 5 bases at J, with 17 bases in the middle. CDR1 and CDR2 from the germline V gene are SGHVS and FQNEAQ. This CDR3 has 16 amino acids. The CDR3 nucleotides read TGTGCCAGCAGCTATAACTCGGGACCGCTCAATGAAAAACTGTTTTTT. Amino acids: CASSYNSGPLNEKLFF.

For this clonotype: A much more abundant neighbour one base away suggests this may be a read error. This sequence joins TRBV6-5 and TRBJ2-6, with D perhaps TRBD2 (7 bases). The CDR3 totals 17 residues. With 1 base removed from V and 3 bases from J, the gap between germline ends came to 13 bases. Germline V gene lookup returns CDR1 MNHEY and CDR2 SVGAGI. CDR3 in DNA: TGTGCCAGCAGTTACTGGGGGGGGGCGGATGGGGCCAACGTCCTGACTTTC. This translates into CASSYWGGADGANVLTF.

The table lists this clonotype with many counts. The chain employs TRBV28 and TRBJ2-1, with no clear D. Germline V gives CDR1 MDHEN, CDR2 SYDVKM. The V end lost 8 bases, the J end lost 2 bases, and 7 bases lay between the germline ends. The CDR3 length is 12 residues. This CDR3 reads CASGSTYNEQFF. The CDR3, as DNA: TGTGCCAGCGGCTCTACCTACAATGAGCAGTTCTTC.

This clonotype was picked up many times. The J gene is TRBJ1-2, the V gene TRBV12-3 or TRBV12-4, with 9 nucleotides matching TRBD1. With 5 bases clipped from V and 4 bases from J, the junction kept 8 bases outside the gene matches. The CDR3 has 15 amino acids. CDR3: CASSKQGALSYGYTF. The CDR3 bases are TGTGCCAGCAGTAAACAGGGGGCCCTCAGCTATGGCTACACCTTC.

This clonotype was seen only a few times. The CDR3 nucleotides read TGCGCCAGCAGTGCAAAACAGGGGGCTAACACCGGGGAGCTGTTTTTT. Amino acids: CASSAKQGANTGELFF. This chain uses TRBV10-2 with TRBJ2-2; 9 bases align to TRBD1. Germline lookup yields CDR1 WSHSY and CDR2 SAAADI. The CDR3 runs to 16 residues. V lost 4 bases, J lost 2 bases, and 5 bases stayed unmatched.

This clonotype was seen a handful of times. The chain uses TRBV5-5 and TRBJ1-5; the D is unclear. The CDR3 covers 15 residues. V was shortened by 0 bases and J by 0 bases, with 7 bases between the two germline ends. Germline V gene sequence: CDR1 SGHKS, CDR2 YYEKEE (reference sequence). CDR3 region: CASSLDLYSNQPQHF. The CDR3 DNA reads as TGTGCCAGCAGCTTGGATTTATATAGCAATCAGCCCCAGCATTTT.

This clonotype has at least ten counts. The chain is built from TRBV28 and TRBJ2-1; the D call may be TRBD1 or TRBD2 (6 bases each). CDR1 MDHEN and CDR2 SYDVKM come from the germline V gene. Trimming removed 6 bases from V and 5 bases from J, with 20 bases in between. The CDR3 runs 16 residues. CDR3 coding DNA: TGTGCCAGCAGCCCCCTCCGGGGGCAGGTTGACAATGAGCAGTTCTTC. Amino acid sequence: CASSPLRGQVDNEQFF.